The 31 T cell receptor beta chains presented below share a single source sample, sequenced in a study of CD8+ T cells in alopecia areata. Investigators isolated RNA and reverse transcribed it into cDNA to act as the sequencing template. Data came from immunoSEQ multiplex PCR; TCRdb stores just in-frame clones and leaves some out. The sample gives 120,000 to 150,000 clones, approximately 85% of which show up once; around 25% is in the top ten. Treatment noted: oral pan-JAK inhibitor, 5-10 mg twice daily. The source material was CD8+ T cells sorted from blood, sampled at week 4, from a patient treated with tofacitinib. The origin of the receptors is a human donor with alopecia areata.

The V call is TRBV15, the J call TRBJ2-1, with TRBD1 as a possible D gene (6 bases). Germline CDR1 is LNHNV and CDR2 is YYDKDF (reference sequence). There are 16 residues in the CDR3. V dropped 4 bases and J dropped 0 bases, with 13 bases sitting between them. CDR3 in DNA: TGTGCCACCAGCATTGTAGGACAGACCTCCTACAATGAGCAGTTCTTC. Its protein is CATSIVGQTSYNEQFF.

CDR3 in DNA: TGTGCCAGCAGTACGGGACAGGGACGTAAGGATGAGCAGTTCTTC. Its protein is CASSTGQGRKDEQFF. V gene TRBV28 combines with J gene TRBJ2-1; 9 nucleotides match TRBD1. Germline assignment: CDR1 MDHEN and CDR2 SYDVKM. V trimming: 5 bases; J trimming: 8 bases; junction bases outside the gene matches: 10. The CDR3 covers 15 residues.

This chain uses TRBV4-1 with TRBJ2-5; 7 bases line up with TRBD2. This CDR3 contains 15 residues. The ends lost 1 base at V and 2 bases at J; junction bases unmatched: 4. Germline CDR1 reads MGHRA; CDR2 reads YSYEKL. CDR3: CASSQGLAEQETQYF. For the CDR3, the DNA is TGCGCCAGCAGCCAAGGTCTAGCGGAACAAGAGACCCAGTACTTC.

The CDR3 DNA reads as TGCAGCGTTGAAGTAGCTGGGGCGGGGGAGACCCAGTACTTC. Protein sequence: CSVEVAGAGETQYF. The gene calls are TRBV29-1 and TRBJ2-5, with D tentatively TRBD2 (6 bases). CDR3 size: 14 residues. V lost 1 base to trimming and J lost 5 bases, with 14 bases between them. Germline V gene lookup returns CDR1 SQVTM and CDR2 ANQGSEA. Supplemented by reference TRBV29-1 and TRBJ2-5, the full variable domain reads SAVISQKPSRDICQRGTSLTIQCQVDSQVTMMFWYRQQPGQSLTLIATANQGSEATYESGFVIDKFPISRPNLTFSTLTVSNMSPEDSSIYLCSVEVAGAGETQYFGPGTRLLVL.

The chain uses TRBV5-1 and TRBJ2-3; unclear D gene. CDR3 size: 14 residues. CDR1 is SGHRS, CDR2 YFSETQ, per germline. Trimming took off 0 bases at V and 4 bases at J, with 9 bases between the two ends. As DNA, the CDR3 is TGCGCCAGCAGCTTGGAAAGTTTTTCAGATACGCAGTATTTT. Its translation: CASSLESFSDTQYF.

V is TRBV7-9 and J is TRBJ2-4; no firm D call. Germline V lookup: CDR1 SEHNR, CDR2 FQNEAQ (reference sequence). The V and J ends lost 2 bases and 5 bases respectively, with 7 bases between them. The CDR3 loop spans 13 amino acids. CDR3: CASSLRSENIQYF. In DNA form, the CDR3 reads TGTGCCAGCAGCTTACGCTCTGAAAACATTCAGTACTTC.

The V and J genes are TRBV7-2 and TRBJ2-1; TRBD2 matches 14 bases. Germline values: CDR1 SGHTA, CDR2 FQGNSA. Trimming took 3 bases from V and 6 from J; bases not matched to a gene: 1. The CDR3 is 15 amino acids. The CDR3 sequence: CASSFGTSGGNEQFF. CDR3 sequence (DNA): TGTGCCAGCAGCTTCGGGACTAGCGGGGGCAATGAGCAGTTCTTC.

The J gene is TRBJ2-5, the V gene TRBV4-3; D possibly corresponds to TRBD2 (7 bases). This CDR3 is built from 15 residues. The V and J ends lost 6 bases and 1 base respectively, with 15 bases between them. Germline values: CDR1 LGHNA, CDR2 YSLEER. CDR3 residues: CASSQGRGAQETQYF. The CDR3 coding sequence is TGCGCCAGCAGTCAGGGACGGGGGGCCCAAGAGACCCAGTACTTC.

The V and J genes are TRBV7-2 and TRBJ2-1; D unresolved. The CDR3 contains 14 residues. Germline lookup yields CDR1 SGHTA and CDR2 FQGNSA. Deletions cut 1 base from V and 6 bases from J, with 10 bases between. The CDR3 nucleotides are TGTGCCAGCAGCTTAGGGGGAAGTTTCAATGAGCAGTTCTTC. It encodes CASSLGGSFNEQFF.

The rearrangement uses TRBV5-4 and TRBJ2-7, with D unclear. The germline V gene has CDR1 SGHNT and CDR2 YYREEE (reference sequence). Trimming removed 0 bases from V and 6 bases from J, with 7 bases in between. This CDR3 comprises 12 residues. The CDR3 nucleotides are TGTGCCAGCAGCTTGGGGGGTGGCGAGCAGTACTTC. It translates to CASSLGGGEQYF.

This clone has only one observation. The rearrangement links TRBV6-5 to TRBJ2-3; 8 bases are a match to TRBD2. The V segment lost 7 bases and the J segment 2 bases; nucleotides outside the gene matches: 5. This CDR3 has 14 amino acids. In germline, CDR1 is MNHEY, CDR2 SVGAGI. CDR3 sequence reads: CASTSGGFTDTQYF. CDR3 DNA: TGTGCCAGCACCAGCGGGGGTTTCACAGATACGCAGTATTTT.

This sequence joins TRBV5-1 and TRBJ2-7; the D is unclear. The ends were cut back, 0 bases at V and 5 bases at J, with 9 bases in the middle. This CDR3 contains 13 residues. CDR1 SGHRS and CDR2 YFSETQ come from the germline V gene. The CDR3 nucleotides read TGCGCCAGCAGCTTGGAGTGGACGAACGAGCAGTACTTC. Translated: CASSLEWTNEQYF.

This clone was counted a single time. The J gene is TRBJ2-3, the V gene TRBV7-6; D might be TRBD2 (6 bases). The CDR3 has 16 amino acids. Trimming removed 5 bases from V and 3 bases from J, with 18 bases in between. The germline V gene encodes CDR1 SGHVS and CDR2 FNYEAQ. The CDR3 loop is CASSSTWSGGTDTQYF. CDR3 in DNA: TGTGCCAGCAGCAGCACCTGGTCCGGGGGAACAGATACGCAGTATTTT.

A remark on this clone: The identical CDR3 is also encoded by other nucleotide sequences in the sample. This chain uses TRBV7-2 with TRBJ2-7; 11 bases are shared with TRBD2. CDR3 length: 15 residues. Germline trimming cut 1 base from V and 4 bases from J; bases unmatched to any gene: 3. Germline values: CDR1 SGHTA, CDR2 FQGNSA. CDR3: CASSLVASGGYEQYF. The CDR3 bases are TGTGCCAGCAGCTTAGTGGCTAGCGGGGGGTACGAGCAGTACTTC.

This clone was observed a single time. The chain combines TRBV15 with TRBJ2-1; TRBD2 aligns across 14 bases. This CDR3 contains 17 residues. After removal of 0 bases from V and 8 bases from J, the junction contained 6 bases not matched to a gene. Germline CDR1 and CDR2: LNHNV and YYDKDF (reference sequence). The CDR3 DNA sequence: TGTGCCACCAGCAGAGATCAGGGACTAGCGGGGGCGGATGAGCAGTTCTTC. This gives the protein CATSRDQGLAGADEQFF.

The chain combines TRBV6-1 with TRBJ2-3, with D hard to call. With 4 bases removed from V and 4 bases from J, the gap between germline ends came to 15 bases. Germline assignment: CDR1 MNHNS and CDR2 SASEGT. This CDR3 spans 15 amino acids. As DNA, the CDR3 is TGTGCCAGCAGTGGGATGGACCTTTCCCCAGATACGCAGTATTTT. Translation gives CASSGMDLSPDTQYF.

In this sample, this clone turned up a few times. V usage is TRBV10-2 and J usage is TRBJ2-3, with D perhaps matching TRBD1 or TRBD2 (6 bases each). CDR1 WSHSY and CDR2 SAAADI come from the germline V gene. The CDR3 is 14 residues long. The germline V and J ends were trimmed by 10 bases and 3 bases, with 17 bases remaining between them. The CDR3 spells CATHPGDSTDTQYF. As DNA, the CDR3 is TGCGCCACACATCCAGGGGACTCAACAGATACGCAGTATTTT.

The rearrangement uses TRBV29-1 and TRBJ2-1; 9 bases match TRBD2. The length of the CDR3 is 15 residues. Germline V lookup: CDR1 SQVTM, CDR2 ANQGSEA. Unmatched junction bases numbered 8, after V lost 3 bases and J lost 5 bases. As DNA, the CDR3 is TGCAGCGTTGATTTTACAGCGGGGGGAGACAATGAGCAGTTCTTC. Translation gives CSVDFTAGGDNEQFF.

J is TRBJ2-5 and V is TRBV27; D possibly corresponds to TRBD2 (6 bases). The J call is in doubt because the DNA end fits TRBJ2-7 better. This CDR3 is 15 amino acids long. CDR1 and CDR2 (germline): MNHEY, SMNVEV (reference sequence). In DNA, the CDR3 is TGTGCCAGCAGTTTAGAGGCGGGACTTTCCTACGAGCAGTACTTC. Residues: CASSLEAGLSYEQYF.

The chain couples TRBV4-1 to TRBJ2-1, with D uncertain. CDR3 length: 11 residues. CDR1 is MGHRA, CDR2 YSYEKL, per germline. Trimming stripped 1 base from V and 8 bases from J, with 3 bases between. DNA of the CDR3: TGCGCCAGCAGCCAAGTCGATGAGCAGTTCTTC. This sequence encodes CASSQVDEQFF.

The chain uses TRBV7-9 and TRBJ2-3; no clear D. V was pared by 8 bases and J by 4 bases, with 10 bases between. The CDR3 is 12 residues long. Germline loops: CDR1 SEHNR, CDR2 FQNEAQ (reference sequence). This CDR3 is CASVLGADTQYF. The CDR3 DNA reads as TGTGCCAGCGTCCTAGGCGCAGATACGCAGTATTTT.

This sequence joins TRBV7-6 and TRBJ2-7, with 9 bases aligning to TRBD2. Germline CDR1 SGHVS, CDR2 FNYEAQ. The CDR3 has 15 residues. V lost 1 base and J lost 5; bases outside the gene matches: 6. CDR3: CASSLGAGTSNEQYF. The DNA for the CDR3 is TGTGCCAGCAGCTTAGGGGCCGGGACTAGCAACGAGCAGTACTTC.

The chain has TRBV9 and TRBJ2-5; D is possibly TRBD1 or TRBD2 (5 bases each). Germline CDR1 reads SGDLS; CDR2 reads YYNGEE. This CDR3 comprises 15 residues. With 0 bases removed from V and 6 bases from J, the gap between germline ends came to 15 bases. The CDR3, as DNA: TGTGCCAGCAGCGTAGCTATGGGGGATCTCAAGACCCAGTACTTC. It is translated as CASSVAMGDLKTQYF.

The chain carries TRBV11-2 and TRBJ2-3; D unclear. The CDR3 loop spans 14 amino acids. V was trimmed by 1 base and J by 4 bases, leaving 9 bases between them. Germline CDR1 is SGHAT and CDR2 is FQNNGV. CDR3 in DNA: TGTGCCAGCAGCTTAGGTAGTAACCCAGATACGCAGTATTTT. This codes for CASSLGSNPDTQYF.

The chain employs TRBV7-2 and TRBJ1-1, with 10 bases fitting TRBD1. V was pared by 5 bases and J by 4 bases, with 13 bases of the junction left unmatched. CDR1 is SGHTA, CDR2 FQGNSA, per germline. The CDR3 runs 17 residues. The CDR3 sequence: CASSRPGDRGTLTEAFF. CDR3 nucleotide sequence: TGTGCCAGCAGCCGACCCGGGGACAGGGGAACACTCACTGAAGCTTTCTTT.

The V gene is TRBV27, the J gene TRBJ2-3; no clear D. The CDR3 extends over 12 amino acids. Germline values: CDR1 MNHEY, CDR2 SMNVEV (reference sequence). V lost 0 bases to trimming and J lost 4 bases, with 2 bases between them. The CDR3 reads CASSLSADTQYF. The CDR3 bases are TGTGCCAGCAGTTTATCGGCAGATACGCAGTATTTT.

V usage is TRBV4-3 and J usage is TRBJ2-7; TRBD2 matches 12 bases. There are 15 residues in the CDR3. V lost 3 bases and J lost 3; bases outside the gene matches: 3. Germline assignment: CDR1 LGHNA and CDR2 YSLEER. The CDR3 region has the DNA TGCGCCAGCAGCCAGACTAGCGGGGGAGTCTACGAGCAGTACTTC. Its protein product is CASSQTSGGVYEQYF.

The chain has TRBV7-9 and TRBJ2-3; D possibly corresponds to TRBD1 (6 bases). Between the trimmed V and J ends, which lost 3 bases and 3 bases, there was a span of 13 bases. The germline gives CDR1 SEHNR, CDR2 FQNEAQ (reference sequence). CDR3 length equals 15 residues. The CDR3 DNA is TGTGCCAGCAGCTTGCCCGGGACACCGACAGATACGCAGTATTTT. This encodes CASSLPGTPTDTQYF.

The rearrangement uses TRBV15 and TRBJ1-2; D is unresolved. There are 19 residues in the CDR3. The V and J ends lost 3 bases and 0 bases respectively, with 23 bases between them. Germline CDR1 reads LNHNV; CDR2 reads YYDKDF (reference sequence). The CDR3 spells CATSSGPAQAFTANYGYTF. CDR3 sequence (DNA): TGTGCCACCAGCAGTGGACCCGCGCAAGCCTTTACAGCTAACTATGGCTACACCTTC.

The genes are TRBV9 and TRBJ1-6; maybe TRBD1 (6 bases). In germline, CDR1 is SGDLS, CDR2 YYNGEE. Trimming took 7 bases from V and 8 from J, leaving 22 bases between them. The CDR3 sequence is 16 residues long. The CDR3 reads CASARGDIRRDSPLHF. CDR3 nucleotide sequence: TGTGCCAGCGCCAGAGGGGACATCAGGCGGGATTCACCCCTCCACTTT.

The V and J genes are TRBV29-1 and TRBJ2-2, with D uncertain. The V gene lost 1 base and the J gene lost 0 bases, with 9 bases spanning the gap. The CDR3 spans 15 residues. Germline CDR1 is SQVTM and CDR2 is ANQGSEA. The CDR3 sequence is CSVEGPNSNTGELFF. DNA of the CDR3: TGCAGCGTTGAAGGCCCCAATTCGAACACCGGGGAGCTGTTTTTT.